These 18 T cell receptor beta chains were all obtained from the same sample, sequenced in a study of shared clonotypes between healthy human individuals. Assay: immunoSEQ multiplex PCR; the TCRdb copy retains only in-frame clones and omits some. The sample shows approximately 740,000 clones, 74% of them seen only once. What was sequenced was memory CD4+ T cells sorted from blood. Subset noted: CD45RA-negative fraction. These receptor sequences come from a woman aged 25 to 39 in good health.

As to this clone: A far larger clone is off by one base, so a read error is likely. This chain uses TRBV6-4 with TRBJ2-3; perhaps TRBD1 as D (5 bases). Germline V gene sequence: CDR1 MRHNA, CDR2 SNTAGT. The CDR3 loop spans 12 amino acids. CDR3 loop: CANSDSGDTQYF. The CDR3 DNA reads as TGTGCCAACAGTGACTCAGGGGATACGCAGTATTTT.

This chain joins TRBV11-2 and TRBJ2-7; TRBD1 might be the D (6 bases). The CDR3 is made up of 17 amino acids. Per germline, CDR1 SGHAT and CDR2 FQNNGV. Trimming took 7 bases from V and 2 from J, leaving 24 bases between them. The CDR3: CASKLRGPWSATYEQYF. The CDR3 DNA reads TGTGCCAGCAAACTCAGGGGACCATGGTCGGCGACCTACGAGCAGTACTTC.

The chain recombines TRBV29-1 with TRBJ1-1; D may be TRBD1 (6 bases). V was clipped by 5 bases and J by 1 base, with 14 bases between them. Germline V gene sequence: CDR1 SQVTM, CDR2 ANQGSEA. The CDR3 consists of 14 residues. The CDR3 coding sequence is TGCAGCGTTAGAAAGCAGGGACAGAACACTGAAGCTTTCTTT. Translating gives CSVRKQGQNTEAFF.

V usage is TRBV29-1 and J usage is TRBJ1-1; 7 nucleotides match TRBD1. V lost 4 bases and J lost 4; bases outside the gene matches: 3. Germline CDR1 SQVTM, CDR2 ANQGSEA. This CDR3 contains 12 residues. CDR3 sequence: CSVGAGGTEAFF. The CDR3 DNA reads TGCAGCGTTGGGGCAGGGGGCACTGAAGCTTTCTTT. The full variable domain, with the rest looked up from reference TRBV29-1 and TRBJ1-1, is SAVISQKPSRDICQRGTSLTIQCQVDSQVTMMFWYRQQPGQSLTLIATANQGSEATYESGFVIDKFPISRPNLTFSTLTVSNMSPEDSSIYLCSVGAGGTEAFFGQGTRLTVV.

This clone was seen a few times. This chain links TRBV30 with TRBJ2-7; no clear D gene. Germline assignment: CDR1 GTSNPN and CDR2 SVGIG (reference sequence). The germline V and J ends were trimmed by 3 bases and 1 base, with 7 bases remaining between them. The CDR3 extends over 12 amino acids. The CDR3 sequence is CAWSGTSYEQYF. CDR3 nucleotide sequence: TGTGCCTGGAGCGGTACTTCCTACGAGCAGTACTTC.

V and J are TRBV7-2 and TRBJ1-5; no firm D call. V lost 2 bases and J 6 bases, leaving 8 bases between the germline ends. Germline V gives CDR1 SGHTA, CDR2 FQGNSA. The CDR3 sequence is 13 residues long. The CDR3 bases are TGTGCCAGCAGCTTAACCCATGGTCAGCCCCAGCATTTT. Translation: CASSLTHGQPQHF.

This clone was seen many times. This chain connects TRBV4-2 to TRBJ1-2; D not certain. The V end was cut by 5 bases, the J end by 5 bases, with 9 bases between. The CDR3 is made up of 12 amino acids. CDR1 and CDR2 (germline): LGHNA, YNFKEQ. For the CDR3, the DNA is TGTGCCAGCAGCTTGCGGGGATATGGCTACACCTTC. Its protein is CASSLRGYGYTF.

The chain couples TRBV5-1 to TRBJ2-7; TRBD2 aligns across 9 bases. V trimming: 4 bases; J trimming: 3 bases; junction bases outside the gene matches: 5. CDR1 is SGHRS and CDR2 is YFSETQ in the germline V gene. The CDR3 contains 14 residues. CDR3 loop: CASSVASGNYEQYF. CDR3 DNA sequence: TGCGCCAGCAGCGTGGCTAGCGGGAACTACGAGCAGTACTTC. Full variable domain (remainder filled in from reference TRBV5-1 and TRBJ2-7): KAGVTQTPRYLIKTRGQQVTLSCSPISGHRSVSWYQQTPGQGLQFLFEYFSETQRNKGNFPGRFSGRQFSNSRSEMNVSTLELGDSALYLCASSVASGNYEQYFGPGTRLTVT.

This sequence joins TRBV28 and TRBJ2-3; 10 bases are a match to TRBD2. The germline gives CDR1 MDHEN, CDR2 SYDVKM. J was trimmed by 2 bases and V by 11 bases; bases with no gene match: 7. The CDR3 runs to 14 residues. Written as DNA, the CDR3 is TGTGCCGCCCGAGCGGGAGGGGACACAGATACGCAGTATTTT. This translates into CAARAGGDTDTQYF.

The J gene is TRBJ1-4, the V gene TRBV30; no clear D gene. The CDR3 sequence is 10 residues long. V shed 8 bases and J shed 4 bases, with 5 bases lying between them. Looked up from germline, CDR1 is GTSNPN and CDR2 is SVGIG (reference sequence). The chain's CDR3 is CAGFNEKLFF. DNA for the CDR3: TGTGCCGGTTTTAATGAAAAACTGTTTTTT.

A single count supports this clone. This rearrangement joins TRBV18 to TRBJ2-7, with no clear D. Trimming took off 2 bases at V and 2 bases at J, with 13 bases between the two ends. This CDR3 spans 15 amino acids. Germline lookup yields CDR1 KGHSH and CDR2 LQKENI. CDR3 DNA: TGTGCCAGCTCACCAGAAAGTATGTGGGCCTACGAGCAGTACTTC. Encoded protein: CASSPESMWAYEQYF.

The chain carries TRBV2 and TRBJ1-1, with a possible D match to TRBD1 (6 bases). V was trimmed by 10 bases and J by 3 bases, leaving 15 bases between them. The CDR3 runs 13 residues. In germline, CDR1 is SNHLY, CDR2 FYNNEI. The CDR3 bases are TGTGCCACACAGGGAGTTAGGCACACTGAAGCTTTCTTT. Translation gives CATQGVRHTEAFF.

V gene TRBV25-1 combines with J gene TRBJ2-3; 7 bases agree with TRBD2. Germline V gene sequence: CDR1 MGHDK, CDR2 SYGVNS. The CDR3 length is 15 residues. V lost 6 bases, J lost 4 bases, and 10 bases stayed unmatched. CDR3 coding DNA: TGTGCCAGCAGCGTGGACTTGCGGGAGTCAGATACGCAGTATTTT. Translated: CASSVDLRESDTQYF.

The V and J genes are TRBV29-1 and TRBJ1-2; no clear D. The CDR3 extends over 14 amino acids. CDR1 is SQVTM, CDR2 ANQGSEA, per germline. Trimming took 1 base from V and 3 from J, leaving 12 bases between them. As DNA, the CDR3 is TGCAGCGTTGAAGTCGTCACGGGTTACTATGGCTACACCTTC. This codes for CSVEVVTGYYGYTF. The full variable domain, completed using reference TRBV29-1 and TRBJ1-2, is SAVISQKPSRDICQRGTSLTIQCQVDSQVTMMFWYRQQPGQSLTLIATANQGSEATYESGFVIDKFPISRPNLTFSTLTVSNMSPEDSSIYLCSVEVVTGYYGYTFGSGTRLTVV.

The table lists this clone with many counts. J is TRBJ2-7 and V is TRBV19; D unclear. Per germline, CDR1 LNHDA and CDR2 SQIVND (reference sequence). The CDR3 runs 15 residues. V dropped 5 bases and J dropped 3 bases, with 17 bases sitting between them. In DNA, the CDR3 is TGTGCCAGTAGTCGGACGTACCCAGTACTCTACGAGCAGTACTTC. This encodes CASSRTYPVLYEQYF.

The chain carries TRBV2 and TRBJ1-2; TRBD1 agrees at 12 bases. Unmatched junction bases numbered 3, after V lost 5 bases and J lost 8 bases. CDR3 length equals 13 residues. CDR1 and CDR2 from the germline V gene are SNHLY and FYNNEI. CDR3 nucleotides: TGTGCCAGCAGTTGGGACAGGGGGCAGGGCTACACCTTC. Protein product: CASSWDRGQGYTF.

The chain couples TRBV20-1 to TRBJ2-7; TRBD2 aligns across 10 bases. Per the germline V gene, CDR1 is DFQATT and CDR2 is SNEGSKA (reference sequence). This CDR3 region has 11 residues. V lost 7 bases and J lost 3; bases outside the gene matches: 0. CDR3 amino acids: CSGTSGYEQYF. The CDR3, as DNA: TGCAGTGGGACTAGCGGCTACGAGCAGTACTTC.

The J gene is TRBJ2-7, the V gene TRBV7-9; D perhaps matches TRBD1 (6 bases). V dropped 3 bases and J dropped 0 bases, with 9 bases sitting between them. Per germline, CDR1 SEHNR and CDR2 FQNEAQ (reference sequence). The CDR3 sequence is 14 residues long. For the CDR3, the DNA is TGTGCCAGCAGCTTGGGACAACCCTCCTACGAGCAGTACTTC. Encoded protein: CASSLGQPSYEQYF.